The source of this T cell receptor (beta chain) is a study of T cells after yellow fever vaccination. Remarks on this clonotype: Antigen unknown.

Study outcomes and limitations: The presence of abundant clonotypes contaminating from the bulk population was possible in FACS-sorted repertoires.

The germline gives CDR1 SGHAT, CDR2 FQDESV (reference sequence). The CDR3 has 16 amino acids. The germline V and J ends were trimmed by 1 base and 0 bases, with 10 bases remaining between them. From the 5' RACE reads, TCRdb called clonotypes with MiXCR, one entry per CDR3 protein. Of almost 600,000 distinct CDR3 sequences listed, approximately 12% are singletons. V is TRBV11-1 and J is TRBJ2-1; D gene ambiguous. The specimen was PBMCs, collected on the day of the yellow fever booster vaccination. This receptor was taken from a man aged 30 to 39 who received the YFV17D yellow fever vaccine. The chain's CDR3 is CASSLEQASSYNEQFF. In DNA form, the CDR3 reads TGTGCCAGCAGCTTAGAGCAGGCAAGCTCCTACAATGAGCAGTTCTTC.